What follows describes a single TCR beta chain. The antigen remains unidentified. This entry is derived from a study of OX40 agonist ivuxolimab in advanced cancers. At the level of the study: Patients received ivuxolimab, an intravenous treatment, every 2 weeks at 0.01 to 10 mg/kg.

Study-wide results and caveats: Relative to CD4+, CD8+ T cells held more expanded clones on average.

Losses at the gene ends were 6 bases for V and 9 bases for J; bases not matched to a gene: 11. The length of the CDR3 is 16 residues. Germline CDR1 SNHLY, CDR2 FYNNEI. Only in-frame clones appear in the TCRdb table, and some are missing; sequencing was by immunoSEQ multiplex PCR. In the table there are tens of thousands of clones, about 85% of which are singletons. The timepoints at which blood was sampled were baseline, cycle 4 day 1, and cycle 7 day 1. The material sequenced was CD4+ or CD8+ T cells sorted from blood, taken in a trial of the OX40 agonist ivuxolimab. The receptor's source is an adult with an advanced solid tumor such as melanoma, head and neck, liver or kidney cancer. This rearrangement joins TRBV2 to TRBJ2-1; 13 bases are a match to TRBD2. CDR3 nucleotide sequence: TGTGCCAGCAGCGCCGGAGGAACTAGCGGGAGGGGTGAGCAGTTCTTC. Amino acids: CASSAGGTSGRGEQFF.